Detailed here is one T cell receptor beta chain. This sample was included in a study of blood T cell repertoires in COVID-19. Study-wide background: Samples came from the United States, Italy and Spain, spanning acute and convalescent COVID-19. PBMCs, B-cell-depleted T cells, or T cells provided the cDNA or gDNA that made up the material.

This CDR3 has 16 residues. V lost 4 bases and J lost 8; bases outside the gene matches: 8. Germline V gene lookup returns CDR1 LGHDT and CDR2 YNNKEL (reference sequence). As processed by the authors: Reference gene primers were amplified, and this amplification served to estimate nucleated cell counts. TCRdb's copy holds only in-frame clones and misses some; the assay was immunoSEQ multiplex PCR. V, J and clone size are taken as reported in that table, and D and trimming were inferred from the DNA itself. The table shows roughly 80,000 clones, with approximately 88% occurring only once. The source is a woman older than 75 with active or convalescent COVID-19. Sequenced: peripheral blood. This chain uses TRBV3-1 (or the pseudogene TRBV3-2) with TRBJ2-2; the match to TRBD2 covers 12 bases. The CDR3 is CASSPPTSGGTGELFF. CDR3 DNA: TGTGCCAGCAGCCCCCCGACTAGCGGGGGCACGGGGGAGCTGTTTTTT.